This record covers a single TCR beta chain. One end of the junction varies from germline; a read error may be responsible. The record originates from a study of blood T cells in healthy people across ages. It was with a sample-barcoded 5' primer and a J-beta primer mix that a second PCR of roughly 7 to 11 cycles was run. TCRdb ran MiXCR on the 5' RACE reads and lists one entry per CDR3 protein. This table has 1.5 million to 2 million distinct CDR3 sequences, about 30% appearing once. This CDR3 spans 14 amino acids. Germline CDR1 MNHEY, CDR2 SVGAGI. The gene calls are TRBV6-5 and TRBJ2-3; maybe TRBD2 (6 bases). The TCR originated in a woman in her twenties or thirties in good health. Material: blood. CDR3 sequence: CASGYRDSTGTQYF. The CDR3, as DNA: TGTGCCAGCGGTTACCGGGACTCAACAGGTACGCAGTATTTT.